The next 17 T cell receptor beta chains were all read from a single sample in a study of a mutant IDH1 vaccine in newly diagnosed glioma. Their target antigens are unknown. Time point denoted: week 23, last vaccination. Doses comprised 300 ug of mutant IDH1 20-mer peptide each, plus topical imiquimod. Assay: immunoSEQ multiplex PCR; the TCRdb copy retains only in-frame clones and omits some. The table records roughly 10,000 clones, more than 70% of them present only once. The specimen was PBMCs, collected from a glioma patient whose treatment included an IDH1 peptide vaccine. These receptors came from a woman in her thirties or forties with glioma. Some clones in this sample may be carry-over from other donors' samples.

The chain combines TRBV5-6 with TRBJ1-1; no firm D call. V was shortened by 0 bases and J by 1 base, with 7 bases between the two germline ends. CDR1 is SGHDT and CDR2 is YYEEEE in the germline V gene. The CDR3 consists of 14 residues. The CDR3 nucleotides are TGTGCCAGCAGCTTGGGTACTGAGAACACTGAAGCTTTCTTT. As protein: CASSLGTENTEAFF.

This clone is a singleton in its sample. Other DNA sequences within the sample encode an identical CDR3. This chain links TRBV4-1 with TRBJ1-2; unclear D gene. CDR1 is MGHRA, CDR2 YSYEKL, per germline. Trimming shortened V by 5 bases and J by 0 bases, and 10 bases separated the two germline ends. CDR3 length: 14 amino acids. The DNA of the CDR3 is TGCGCCAGCAGCGGCGGGCGAGCTAACTATGGCTACACCTTC. Protein product: CASSGGRANYGYTF.

The chain employs TRBV30 and TRBJ1-1, with D unclear. In germline, CDR1 is GTSNPN, CDR2 SVGIG (reference sequence). This CDR3 spans 13 amino acids. The V gene lost 0 bases and the J gene lost 6 bases, with 11 bases spanning the gap. CDR3 amino acids: CAWSVSFNAEAFF. CDR3 DNA: TGTGCCTGGAGTGTTAGCTTTAACGCTGAAGCTTTCTTT.

The V and J genes are TRBV28 and TRBJ1-1; D not certain. Germline V gene data show CDR1 as MDHEN and CDR2 as SYDVKM. This CDR3 comprises 13 residues. The ends were cut back, 7 bases at V and 7 bases at J, with 16 bases in the middle. The CDR3 coding sequence is TGTGCCAGCAAAACCAGGCACGGGGATGAAGCTTTCTTT. It codes for CASKTRHGDEAFF.

As DNA, the CDR3 is TGTGCCAGCAGCTTGACGTCCGACACTGAAGCTTTCTTT. It yields the protein CASSLTSDTEAFF. The rearrangement links TRBV7-9 to TRBJ1-1; D remains ambiguous. V was shortened by 3 bases and J by 3 bases, with 8 bases between the two germline ends. This CDR3 region has 13 residues. CDR1 and CDR2 from the germline V gene are SEHNR and FQNEAQ (reference sequence).

J is TRBJ2-1 and V is TRBV28, with 8 bases fitting TRBD1. With 7 bases clipped from V and 5 bases from J, the junction kept 13 bases outside the gene matches. CDR1 MDHEN and CDR2 SYDVKM come from the germline V gene. The CDR3 totals 16 residues. The CDR3 spells CASTRGTGGPNNEQFF. DNA of the CDR3: TGTGCCAGCACTAGAGGGACAGGCGGTCCCAACAATGAGCAGTTCTTC.

This clone was recorded a few times. V gene TRBV10-1 combines with J gene TRBJ1-5; weak D call: TRBD1 (5 bases). V lost 6 bases and J 0 bases, leaving 9 bases between the germline ends. Germline V CDR1 and CDR2: WNHNN, SYGVQD (reference sequence). CDR3 length: 14 residues. The CDR3, as DNA: TGCGCCAGCAGGACAGATTATAGCAATCAGCCCCAGCATTTT. This gives the protein CASRTDYSNQPQHF.

The V call is TRBV7-2, the J call TRBJ1-2; TRBD1 might be the D (6 bases). This CDR3 contains 14 residues. V lost 4 bases and J lost 0, with 9 bases in between. CDR1 and CDR2 from the germline V gene are SGHTA and FQGNSA. Written as DNA, the CDR3 is TGTGCCAGCAGCTCACGGACAGCTAACTATGGCTACACCTTC. Translating gives CASSSRTANYGYTF.

The genes are TRBV7-9 and TRBJ2-3; 8 positions match TRBD2. V was pared by 3 bases and J by 0 bases, with 11 bases of the junction left unmatched. Germline V lookup: CDR1 SEHNR, CDR2 FQNEAQ (reference sequence). The CDR3 spans 18 residues. The CDR3 DNA follows: TGTGCCAGCAGCTTTCCCAGCGGGGGAGGGACTAGCACAGATACGCAGTATTTT. Its protein product is CASSFPSGGGTSTDTQYF.

V is TRBV7-3 and J is TRBJ2-3, with a tentative D call TRBD2 (6 bases). Germline V CDR1 and CDR2: SGHTA, FQGTGA. V dropped 4 bases and J dropped 4 bases, with 9 bases sitting between them. The CDR3 extends over 13 amino acids. The CDR3, as DNA: TGTGCCAGCAGCTCCTCTAGCGCAGATACGCAGTATTTT. As protein: CASSSSSADTQYF.

This rearrangement joins TRBV30 to TRBJ2-2; D ambiguous. This CDR3 has 16 residues. Germline V gene sequence: CDR1 GTSNPN, CDR2 SVGIG (reference sequence). V was clipped by 7 bases and J by 0 bases, with 18 bases between them. CDR3 sequence: CAFHRPGQANTGELFF. For the CDR3, the DNA is TGTGCCTTTCATCGACCTGGTCAGGCGAACACCGGGGAGCTGTTTTTT.

This clone was detected a few times. The chain combines TRBV2 with TRBJ1-5, with D perhaps matching TRBD1 (5 bases). The CDR3 is 12 residues long. Deletions cut 4 bases from V and 9 bases from J, with 10 bases between. CDR1 SNHLY and CDR2 FYNNEI come from the germline V gene. CDR3 sequence: CASSAGERPQHF. The CDR3 DNA reads TGTGCCAGCAGTGCGGGGGAAAGGCCCCAGCATTTT.

The chain joins TRBV7-3 to TRBJ2-7; D possibly uses TRBD1 or TRBD2 (7 bases each). This CDR3 is built from 13 residues. V dropped 5 bases and J dropped 7 bases, with 15 bases sitting between them. In germline, CDR1 is SGHTA, CDR2 FQGTGA. The DNA of the CDR3 is TGTGCCAGCAGCCCCAGACAGGGAGGGGAGCAGTACTTC. As protein: CASSPRQGGEQYF.

The chain recombines TRBV4-2 with TRBJ2-6; 7 nucleotides align to TRBD1. The length of the CDR3 is 16 residues. V shed 4 bases, J shed 2 bases, and the junction held 5 bases outside the gene matches. Germline V gene lookup returns CDR1 LGHNA and CDR2 YNFKEQ. CDR3 DNA sequence: TGTGCCAGCAGCCGTACAAGGGGGCCTGGGGCCAACGTCCTGACTTTC. It specifies CASSRTRGPGANVLTF.

This clone was picked up one time. V and J are TRBV27 and TRBJ2-3, with D perhaps matching TRBD1 or TRBD2 (5 bases each). Germline V CDR1 and CDR2: MNHEY, SMNVEV (reference sequence). The CDR3 covers 14 residues. Deletions cut 8 bases from V and 6 bases from J, with 18 bases between. The CDR3 DNA sequence: TGTGCCAGCGCCGGGACCACCCTCCTTGATACGCAGTATTTT. Translated: CASAGTTLLDTQYF.

V is TRBV6-5 and J is TRBJ2-7, with D tentatively TRBD1 or TRBD2 (5 bases each). The CDR3 sequence is 14 residues long. Trimming took off 5 bases at V and 0 bases at J, with 11 bases between the two ends. Germline V gene data show CDR1 as MNHEY and CDR2 as SVGAGI. The DNA for the CDR3 is TGTGCCAGCAGTGCCCGGGACGGCTCCTACGAGCAGTACTTC. Translating it yields CASSARDGSYEQYF.

CDR3 residues: CASSSRSTGDNEQYF. In DNA, the CDR3 is TGTGCCAGCAGCTCGAGATCTACTGGGGACAACGAGCAGTACTTC. This chain joins TRBV5-4 and TRBJ2-7; the D gene is possibly TRBD1 (6 bases). The CDR3 loop spans 15 amino acids. The V gene's germline CDR1 is SGHNT and CDR2 YYREEE (reference sequence). Trimming stripped 3 bases from V and 5 bases from J, with 18 bases between. The variable domain in full, with the rest retrieved from reference TRBV5-4 and TRBJ2-7, is ETGVTQSPTHLIKTRGQQVTLRCSSQSGHNTVSWYQQALGQGPQFIFQYYREEENGRGNFPPRFSGLQFPNYSSELNVNALELDDSALYLCASSSRSTGDNEQYFGPGTRLTVT.